These 31 T cell receptor beta chains share one sample of origin, sequenced in a study of graft-versus-host responses after intestinal transplantation. Libraries were prepared by immunoSEQ multiplex PCR; TCRdb keeps only in-frame clonotypes and omits some of them. The data hold some 45,000 clones, with approximately 94% observed a single time. The specimen was PBMCs, collected more than 310 days after intestinal transplant. Receptors were obtained from a human patient who received an intestinal transplant, so some T cells may come from the graft donor.

This clone was counted once. The gene calls are TRBV5-1 and TRBJ2-7; TRBD1 might be the D (7 bases). The CDR3 has 14 residues. V dropped 2 bases and J dropped 2 bases, with 11 bases sitting between them. Germline V gene sequence: CDR1 SGHRS, CDR2 YFSETQ. The CDR3 nucleotides read TGCGCCAGCAGCTTCGCAGGGGGGACCTACGAGCAGTACTTC. It encodes CASSFAGGTYEQYF.

This clone was counted only a few times. J is TRBJ1-4 and V is TRBV19; a weak D match, TRBD1 (5 bases). Germline V gives CDR1 LNHDA, CDR2 SQIVND (reference sequence). The CDR3 spans 14 residues. Trimming cost V 3 bases and J 4 bases, with 9 bases left between them. CDR3 sequence reads: CASSIDSFNEKLFF. In nucleotides, the CDR3 is TGTGCCAGTAGTATCGACAGCTTTAATGAAAAACTGTTTTTT.

V is TRBV5-1 and J is TRBJ1-3; D may be TRBD1 (5 bases). V lost 0 bases and J lost 0, with 7 bases in between. This CDR3 is 15 amino acids long. Germline-derived CDR1 and CDR2 are SGHRS and YFSETQ. CDR3 nucleotides: TGCGCCAGCAGCTTGGAGGGACGCTCTGGAAACACCATATATTTT. Amino acids: CASSLEGRSGNTIYF.

This clone occurred once. CDR3 DNA: TGTGCCAGCAGTGACCTGCGGGGGGGACTCGAGCAGTACTTC. This sequence encodes CASSDLRGGLEQYF. The chain uses TRBV6-1 and TRBJ2-7; 9 bases align to TRBD2. Looked up from germline, CDR1 is MNHNS and CDR2 is SASEGT. This CDR3 is 14 amino acids long. V lost 3 bases, J lost 6 bases, and 6 bases stayed unmatched.

CDR3 residues: CASSQPVGTGIETQYF. The CDR3 region has the DNA TGCGCCAGCAGCCAACCCGTGGGGACAGGGATAGAGACCCAGTACTTC. This chain links TRBV4-1 with TRBJ2-5; TRBD1 aligns across 9 bases. The CDR3 contains 16 residues. Germline trimming cut 2 bases from V and 4 bases from J; bases unmatched to any gene: 8. Per germline, CDR1 MGHRA and CDR2 YSYEKL.

The gene calls are TRBV5-1 and TRBJ2-2; 10 bases align to TRBD2. With 1 base clipped from V and 9 bases from J, the junction kept 12 bases outside the gene matches. The CDR3 sequence is 17 residues long. The V gene's germline CDR1 is SGHRS and CDR2 YFSETQ. As DNA, the CDR3 is TGCGCCAGCAGCTTGCCCCAGCGGGGGGGGGATTACCGGGAGCTGTTTTTT. Translated: CASSLPQRGGDYRELFF.

The chain has TRBV11-2 and TRBJ2-5; D unresolved. Trimming pared 4 bases from V and 5 bases from J, leaving 17 bases between. CDR3 size: 15 residues. The V gene's germline CDR1 is SGHAT and CDR2 FQNNGV. This chain's CDR3 is CASSSGRRNGETQYF. CDR3 nucleotide sequence: TGTGCCAGCAGCTCCGGACGGCGGAATGGTGAGACCCAGTACTTC.

This clone was seen only once. The rearrangement joins TRBV5-1 to TRBJ2-4; D could derive from TRBD1 or TRBD2 (6 bases each). The CDR3 spans 17 residues. Germline assignment: CDR1 SGHRS and CDR2 YFSETQ. Trimming removed 1 base at V and 3 bases at J, with 17 bases between. The CDR3 spells CASSLSSGGPRKNIQYF. CDR3 in DNA: TGCGCCAGCAGCTTGTCCTCTGGGGGGCCACGCAAAAACATTCAGTACTTC.

A single count supports this clone. The genes are TRBV19 and TRBJ2-1; D possibly corresponds to TRBD1 (5 bases). The CDR3 extends over 12 amino acids. Looked up from germline, CDR1 is LNHDA and CDR2 is SQIVND (reference sequence). V dropped 5 bases and J dropped 5 bases, with 7 bases sitting between them. CDR3 in DNA: TGTGCCAGTAGTGACAGCCACAATGAGCAGTTCTTC. Translating it yields CASSDSHNEQFF.

This clone was seen only once. The V gene is TRBV10-1, the J gene TRBJ2-5, with D maybe TRBD1 (6 bases). The closer fit of TRBJ2-7 to the DNA end suggests the J call may be wrong. This CDR3 is built from 14 residues. Germline V lookup: CDR1 WNHNN, CDR2 SYGVQD (reference sequence). CDR3 region: CASSEFRDTDEQYF. In DNA form, the CDR3 reads TGCGCCAGCAGTGAGTTCCGGGACACCGACGAGCAGTACTTC.

The chain combines TRBV15 with TRBJ1-1, with a possible D match to TRBD1 (6 bases). The germline CDR1 and CDR2 sequences are LNHNV and YYDKDF (reference sequence). Trimming removed 0 bases from V and 11 bases from J, with 13 bases in between. The CDR3 loop spans 13 amino acids. CDR3 protein: CATSRDGGAVAFF. The DNA of the CDR3 is TGTGCCACCAGCAGAGACGGGGGCGCGGTTGCTTTCTTT.

This rearrangement joins TRBV6-1 to TRBJ1-2, with 7 nucleotides matching TRBD1. With 1 base clipped from V and 8 bases from J, the junction kept 1 base outside the gene matches. The CDR3 is made up of 12 amino acids. Germline values: CDR1 MNHNS, CDR2 SASEGT. The CDR3 sequence is CASSEDRGGYTF. CDR3 nucleotide sequence: TGTGCCAGCAGTGAAGACAGGGGCGGCTACACCTTC.

The chain is built from TRBV7-9 and TRBJ1-3; 9 nucleotides align to TRBD1. Trimming took 5 bases from V and 2 from J; bases not matched to a gene: 10. In germline, CDR1 is SEHNR, CDR2 FQNEAQ (reference sequence). This CDR3 region has 17 residues. The CDR3 region is CASSPESRTGAGNTIYF. CDR3 DNA: TGTGCCAGCAGCCCCGAATCCAGGACAGGGGCTGGAAACACCATATATTTT.

The chain couples TRBV2 to TRBJ1-5; D is perhaps TRBD1 (6 bases). Trimming pared 2 bases from V and 7 bases from J, leaving 18 bases between. CDR1 and CDR2 from the germline V gene are SNHLY and FYNNEI. The length of the CDR3 is 16 residues. Here the CDR3 reads CASSESWGQGSQPQHF. The CDR3 DNA reads TGTGCCAGCAGTGAAAGCTGGGGACAAGGTAGCCAGCCCCAGCATTTT. Complete variable domain (other parts from reference TRBV2 and TRBJ1-5): EPEVTQTPSHQVTQMGQEVILRCVPISNHLYFYWYRQILGQKVEFLVSFYNNEISEKSEIFDDQFSVERPDGSNFTLKIRSTKLEDSAMYFCASSESWGQGSQPQHFGDGTRLSIL.

The chain has TRBV7-3 and TRBJ1-6; TRBD1 might be the D (5 bases). V was pared by 5 bases and J by 8 bases, with 13 bases between. From germline, CDR1 is SGHTA and CDR2 FQGTGA. This CDR3 contains 14 residues. The CDR3 loop is CASSRTSRDSPLHF. CDR3 nucleotide sequence: TGTGCCAGCAGCCGGACATCCAGAGATTCACCCCTCCACTTT.

The J gene is TRBJ2-1, the V gene TRBV9; TRBD1 matches at 9 bases. The germline gives CDR1 SGDLS, CDR2 YYNGEE. V lost 3 bases and J lost 8; bases outside the gene matches: 9. This CDR3 region has 15 residues. CDR3 residues: CASSDYRGRRDEQFF. CDR3 nucleotide sequence: TGTGCCAGCAGCGACTACAGGGGGCGTCGGGATGAGCAGTTCTTC.

The chain employs TRBV10-3 and TRBJ2-5, with 8 bases that match TRBD1. Germline assignment: CDR1 ENHRY and CDR2 SYGVKD. The CDR3 totals 13 residues. Unmatched junction bases numbered 5, after V lost 6 bases and J lost 5 bases. For the CDR3, the DNA is TGTGCCATCAGCTCAGGGGGCGATGAGACCCAGTACTTC. It codes for CAISSGGDETQYF.

V and J are TRBV6-6 and TRBJ1-5; D not resolved. The length of the CDR3 is 13 residues. Germline CDR1 MNHNY, CDR2 SVGAGI (reference sequence). The V and J ends lost 7 bases and 0 bases respectively, with 7 bases between them. The CDR3 sequence is CASTLNSNQPQHF. The CDR3 DNA reads TGTGCCAGCACCCTAAATAGCAATCAGCCCCAGCATTTT.

The chain has TRBV6-6 and TRBJ1-6; 7 nucleotides line up with TRBD1. J was trimmed by 7 bases and V by 0 bases; bases with no gene match: 3. Germline CDR1 MNHNY, CDR2 SVGAGI (reference sequence). The CDR3 contains 15 residues. CDR3 region: CASSYSGTANSPLHF. The CDR3 DNA follows: TGTGCCAGCAGTTACTCGGGGACAGCAAATTCACCCCTCCACTTT.

This clone was counted between two and nine times. The chain has TRBV11-3 and TRBJ2-7, with 8 positions matching TRBD2. Germline CDR1 SGHNT, CDR2 YENEEA. CDR3 size: 14 residues. The trim removed 7 bases at V and 3 bases at J, leaving 8 bases unmatched. The CDR3 coding sequence is TGTGCCAGCACCGGGGGGGGGACTCGCTACGAGCAGTACTTC. As protein: CASTGGGTRYEQYF.

This chain joins TRBV10-3 and TRBJ1-6; D unresolved. Germline-derived CDR1 and CDR2 are ENHRY and SYGVKD. CDR3 length equals 13 residues. V lost 3 bases and J 6 bases, leaving 6 bases between the germline ends. CDR3 DNA sequence: TGTGCCATCAGTGATTGGGTTAATTCACCCCTCCACTTT. It codes for CAISDWVNSPLHF.

The chain recombines TRBV7-9 with TRBJ1-4; 9 nucleotides agree with TRBD1. CDR3 length equals 16 residues. Germline CDR1 and CDR2: SEHNR and FQNEAQ (reference sequence). J lost 7 bases, V lost 2 bases, and 8 bases had no gene match. The CDR3 reads CASSLKAGTGREKLFF. The CDR3 nucleotides are TGTGCCAGCAGCTTAAAAGCCGGGACAGGGCGTGAAAAACTGTTTTTT.

This chain links TRBV10-2 with TRBJ1-1; D unclear. From germline, CDR1 is WSHSY and CDR2 SAAADI. V lost 6 bases and J lost 0, with 14 bases in between. There are 15 residues in the CDR3. The CDR3 sequence: CASSTTQTVNTEAFF. The CDR3 DNA reads as TGCGCCAGCAGCACAACCCAGACGGTGAACACTGAAGCTTTCTTT.

The genes are TRBV28 and TRBJ2-1; D is perhaps TRBD1 or TRBD2 (5 bases each). There are 16 residues in the CDR3. Trimming cost V 2 bases and J 7 bases, with 18 bases left between them. Looked up from germline, CDR1 is MDHEN and CDR2 is SYDVKM. The CDR3 sequence: CASSLRKRDGGNEQFF. The CDR3 nucleotides read TGTGCCAGCAGTTTAAGAAAGAGGGACGGTGGGAATGAGCAGTTCTTC.

The chain is built from TRBV10-3 and TRBJ2-3; the D gene is possibly TRBD1 (5 bases). V lost 3 bases and J lost 4, with 14 bases in between. Germline values: CDR1 ENHRY, CDR2 SYGVKD. This CDR3 comprises 15 residues. As DNA, the CDR3 is TGTGCCATCAGTGACAACAGAAAAGGGGCAGATACGCAGTATTTT. Its translation is CAISDNRKGADTQYF.

The chain carries TRBV2 and TRBJ2-3; tentatively, D is TRBD2 (6 bases). V was shortened by 4 bases and J by 6 bases, with 11 bases between the two germline ends. The CDR3 sequence is 13 residues long. Germline V CDR1 and CDR2: SNHLY, FYNNEI. The chain's CDR3 is CASSVLASDTQYF. CDR3 bases: TGTGCCAGCAGTGTACTAGCTTCCGATACGCAGTATTTT.

The chain links TRBV6-1 to TRBJ1-1; maybe TRBD1 (5 bases). Trimming shortened V by 7 bases and J by 6 bases, and 15 bases separated the two germline ends. Per germline, CDR1 MNHNS and CDR2 SASEGT. This CDR3 is 13 amino acids long. This chain's CDR3 is CASTSTVRAEAFF. The CDR3 nucleotides read TGTGCCAGCACCTCGACAGTTCGGGCTGAAGCTTTCTTT.

This sequence joins TRBV5-4 and TRBJ2-6; no clear D. Germline V gives CDR1 SGHNT, CDR2 YYREEE (reference sequence). CDR3 length: 13 amino acids. V lost 1 base, J lost 4 bases, and 3 bases lay in between. CDR3 in DNA: TGTGCCAGCAGCTTGTGGGGGGCCAACGTCCTGACTTTC. It is translated as CASSLWGANVLTF.

The CDR3 DNA reads as TGCGCCAGCAGCCAAGATTCGGAATCCTACGAGCAGTACTTC. Protein: CASSQDSESYEQYF. V usage is TRBV4-1 and J usage is TRBJ2-7, with D hard to call. Looked up from germline, CDR1 is MGHRA and CDR2 is YSYEKL. The CDR3 has 14 amino acids. Trimming removed 0 bases from V and 1 base from J, with 7 bases in between.

The chain uses TRBV28 and TRBJ2-1; D gene unclear. The CDR3 runs to 11 residues. The ends were cut back, 2 bases at V and 6 bases at J, with 2 bases in the middle. Germline CDR1 reads MDHEN; CDR2 reads SYDVKM. The CDR3 DNA follows: TGTGCCAGCAGTTTAGTCAATGAGCAGTTCTTC. It translates to CASSLVNEQFF.

V usage is TRBV5-5 and J usage is TRBJ1-2; TRBD1 might be the D (5 bases). This CDR3 contains 13 residues. Trimming pared 0 bases from V and 4 bases from J, leaving 7 bases between. Germline CDR1 is SGHKS and CDR2 is YYEKEE (reference sequence). The CDR3 coding sequence is TGTGCCAGCAGCTTGGGGGACTTCTATGGCTACACCTTC. It codes for CASSLGDFYGYTF.